Reported below is one T cell receptor beta chain. The entry originates in a study of blood T cell repertoires in COVID-19. On the study more broadly: The origin of the acute and convalescent COVID-19 samples was the United States, Italy and Spain. T cells, B-cell-depleted T cells, or PBMCs provided the cDNA or gDNA that served as material.

Original processing notes: Estimates of nucleated cell counts were drawn from the amplification of reference gene primers. Sequencing was performed with immunoSEQ multiplex PCR; in TCRdb, only in-frame clones are kept and a portion is missing. The V and J calls and the clone size are those of that table, but D and trimming were determined from the DNA. The table records tens of thousands of clones, more than 75% of them present only once. CDR3 length: 17 residues. Per the germline V gene, CDR1 is MNHNY and CDR2 is SVGAGI (reference sequence). The V segment lost 5 bases and the J segment 4 bases; nucleotides outside the gene matches: 13.

The rearrangement uses TRBV6-6 and TRBJ2-5; TRBD2 agrees at 10 bases. The source of this sequence is a human donor in a cohort sampled during active COVID-19. Sequenced: peripheral blood. CDR3 sequence reads: CASSPHLAGGPRETQYF. The CDR3 bases are TGTGCCAGCAGTCCGCACTTAGCGGGGGGCCCCCGAGAGACCCAGTACTTC.